Listed here is a single T cell receptor (beta chain). Clones were read by immunoSEQ multiplex PCR, and TCRdb kept only the in-frame ones, dropping some. The sample has over a million clones, roughly 96% seen once. This sample was taken from a study of shared clonotypes between healthy human individuals. In germline, CDR1 is SGHNT, CDR2 YYREEE (reference sequence). The CDR3 is 16 residues long. With V trimmed by 0 bases and J by 2 bases, 5 bases remained unmatched. This TCR was recovered from a man aged 25-45 years in good health. The sequencing input was naive CD4+ T cells sorted from blood. Subset denoted: CD45RA+ positively selected. The gene calls are TRBV5-4 and TRBJ2-1; 7 bases align to TRBD2. The CDR3 spells CASSLVGGVPYNEQFF. The CDR3 region has the DNA TGTGCCAGCAGCTTGGTGGGGGGGGTACCCTACAATGAGCAGTTCTTC.